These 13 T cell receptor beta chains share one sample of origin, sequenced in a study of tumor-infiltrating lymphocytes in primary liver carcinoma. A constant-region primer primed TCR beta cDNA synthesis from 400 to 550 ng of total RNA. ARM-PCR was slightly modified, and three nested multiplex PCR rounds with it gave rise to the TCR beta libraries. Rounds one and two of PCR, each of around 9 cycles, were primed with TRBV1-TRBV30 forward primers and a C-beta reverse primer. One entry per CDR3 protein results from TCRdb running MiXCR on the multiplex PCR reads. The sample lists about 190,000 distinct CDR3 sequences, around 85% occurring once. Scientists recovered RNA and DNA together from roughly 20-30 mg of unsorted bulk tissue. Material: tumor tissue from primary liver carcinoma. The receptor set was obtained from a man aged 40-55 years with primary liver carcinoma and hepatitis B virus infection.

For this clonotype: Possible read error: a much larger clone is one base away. The CDR3 DNA follows: TGTGCCACCAGCTTACAGAACACTGAAGCTTTCTTT. Amino acid sequence: CATSLQNTEAFF. The J gene is TRBJ1-1, the V gene TRBV7-9; D unclear. There are 12 residues in the CDR3. Germline loops: CDR1 SEHNR, CDR2 FQNEAQ (reference sequence).

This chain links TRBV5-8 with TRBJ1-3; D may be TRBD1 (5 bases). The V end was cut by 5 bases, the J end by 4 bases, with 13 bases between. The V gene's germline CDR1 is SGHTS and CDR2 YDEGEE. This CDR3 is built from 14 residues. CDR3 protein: CASRLRGIGNTIYF. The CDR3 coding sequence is TGTGCCAGCAGATTGAGGGGAATCGGAAACACCATATATTTT. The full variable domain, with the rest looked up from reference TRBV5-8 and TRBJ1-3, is EAGVTQSPTHLIKTRGQQATLRCSPISGHTSVYWYQQALGLGLQFLLWYDEGEERNRGNFPPRFSGRQFPNYSSELNVNALELEDSALYLCASRLRGIGNTIYFGEGSWLTVV.

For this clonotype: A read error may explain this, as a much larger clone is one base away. DNA for the CDR3: TGTGCCTGGAATGAGAAGAACAGGCGGAACACTGAAGCTTTCTTT. Translating gives CAWNEKNRRNTEAFF. The chain couples TRBV30 to TRBJ1-1; tentatively, D is TRBD1 (5 bases). CDR1 GTSNPN and CDR2 SVGIG come from the germline V gene (reference sequence). The CDR3 is made up of 15 amino acids. The ends were cut back, 4 bases at V and 1 base at J, with 16 bases in the middle.

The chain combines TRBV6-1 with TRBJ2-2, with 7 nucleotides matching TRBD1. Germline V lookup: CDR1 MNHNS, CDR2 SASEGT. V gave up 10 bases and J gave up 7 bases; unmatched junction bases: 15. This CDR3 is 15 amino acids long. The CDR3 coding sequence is TGTGCCACCCGGATCGGGACAGTGGAAAGCGGGGAGCTGTTTTTT. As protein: CATRIGTVESGELFF.

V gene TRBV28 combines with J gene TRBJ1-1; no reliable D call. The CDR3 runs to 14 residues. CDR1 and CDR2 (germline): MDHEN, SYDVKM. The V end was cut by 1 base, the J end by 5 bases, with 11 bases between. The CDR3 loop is CASSLFGRNTEAFF. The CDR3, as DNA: TGTGCCAGCAGTTTATTCGGGCGTAATACTGAAGCTTTCTTT.

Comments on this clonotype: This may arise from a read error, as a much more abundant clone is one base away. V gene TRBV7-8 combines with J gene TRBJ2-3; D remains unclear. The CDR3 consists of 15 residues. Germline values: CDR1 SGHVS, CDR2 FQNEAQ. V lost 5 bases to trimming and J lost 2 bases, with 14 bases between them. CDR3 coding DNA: TGTGCCAGCAGCATAGACGGGTCCCACACAGATACGCAGTATTTT. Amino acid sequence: CASSIDGSHTDTQYF.

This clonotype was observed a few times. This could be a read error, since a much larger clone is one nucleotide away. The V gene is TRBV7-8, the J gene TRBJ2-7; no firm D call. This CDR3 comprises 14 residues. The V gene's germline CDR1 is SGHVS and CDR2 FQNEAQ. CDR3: CTSSLVLTAYEQYF. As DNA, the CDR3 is TGTACCAGCAGCTTAGTACTAACCGCCTACGAGCAGTACTTC.

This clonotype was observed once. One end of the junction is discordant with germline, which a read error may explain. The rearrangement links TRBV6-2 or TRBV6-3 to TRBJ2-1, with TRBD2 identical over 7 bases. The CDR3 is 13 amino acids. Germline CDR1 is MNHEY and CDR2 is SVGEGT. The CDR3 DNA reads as TGTGCCAGCAGGACTAGCTGGAGAACTGAGCAGTTTTTC. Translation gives CASRTSWRTEQFF.

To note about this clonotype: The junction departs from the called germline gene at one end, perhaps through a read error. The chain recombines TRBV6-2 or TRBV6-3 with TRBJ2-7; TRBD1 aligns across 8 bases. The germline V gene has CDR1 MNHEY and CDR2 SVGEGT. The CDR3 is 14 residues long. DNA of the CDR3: TGTGCCAGCTGCCTCCAGGACAGGGCCCACGAGCAGTATTTC. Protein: CASCLQDRAHEQYF.

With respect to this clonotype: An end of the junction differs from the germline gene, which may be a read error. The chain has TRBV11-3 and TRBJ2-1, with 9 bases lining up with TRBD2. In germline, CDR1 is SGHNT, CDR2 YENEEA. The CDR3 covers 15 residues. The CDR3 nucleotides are TGTGCCAGCAGCTTAGGGCGGGGGGGCCACAATAAGCAGTTCTTC. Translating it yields CASSLGRGGHNKQFF.

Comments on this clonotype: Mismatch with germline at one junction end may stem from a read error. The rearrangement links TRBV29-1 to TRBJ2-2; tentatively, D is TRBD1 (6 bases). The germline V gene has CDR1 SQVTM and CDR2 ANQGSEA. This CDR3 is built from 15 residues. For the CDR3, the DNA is TGCAGCGTTGTTCTAGGGGGAGCCTTCACCGGGGAGCTATTTTTT. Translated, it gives CSVVLGGAFTGELFF.

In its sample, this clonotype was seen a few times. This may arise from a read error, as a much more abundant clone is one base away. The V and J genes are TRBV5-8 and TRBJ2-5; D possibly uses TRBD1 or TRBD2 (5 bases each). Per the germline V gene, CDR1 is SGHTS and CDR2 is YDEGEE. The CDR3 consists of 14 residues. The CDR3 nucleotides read TGTGCCAGCCCCCGGGCCCGTTTCAGGGAGATCCAGTACTTC. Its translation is CASPRARFREIQYF.

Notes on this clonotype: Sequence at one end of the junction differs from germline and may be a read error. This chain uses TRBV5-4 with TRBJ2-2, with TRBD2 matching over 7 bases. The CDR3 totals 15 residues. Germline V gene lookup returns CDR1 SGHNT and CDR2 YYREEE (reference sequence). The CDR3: CASSWDYFNTRELFF. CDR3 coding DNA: TGTGCTAGCAGCTGGGACTACTTCAACACAAGGGAGCTGTTTTTT.